This TCR beta chain was identified in a study of shared clonotypes between healthy human individuals. The germline gives CDR1 SGHAT, CDR2 FQDESV (reference sequence). With 3 bases clipped from V and 8 bases from J, the junction kept 6 bases outside the gene matches. The CDR3 length is 14 residues. Terminally differentiated effector memory CD45RA+ cells were left out of the naive CD8 fraction, which was CD45RO-negative and positively selected for CCR7. Assay: immunoSEQ multiplex PCR; the TCRdb copy retains only in-frame clones and omits some. The data contain around 2,000,000 clones, about 95% of them seen just once; the ten biggest clones take up roughly 1.2%.

The sequenced sample consisted of naive CD8+ T cells sorted from blood. This TCR derives from a man aged 18 to 35 in good health. The chain recombines TRBV11-1 with TRBJ1-2; 10 nucleotides line up with TRBD1. CDR3 amino acids: CASSLGTGDGGYTF. The CDR3 bases are TGTGCCAGCAGCTTGGGGACAGGGGATGGAGGCTACACCTTC.